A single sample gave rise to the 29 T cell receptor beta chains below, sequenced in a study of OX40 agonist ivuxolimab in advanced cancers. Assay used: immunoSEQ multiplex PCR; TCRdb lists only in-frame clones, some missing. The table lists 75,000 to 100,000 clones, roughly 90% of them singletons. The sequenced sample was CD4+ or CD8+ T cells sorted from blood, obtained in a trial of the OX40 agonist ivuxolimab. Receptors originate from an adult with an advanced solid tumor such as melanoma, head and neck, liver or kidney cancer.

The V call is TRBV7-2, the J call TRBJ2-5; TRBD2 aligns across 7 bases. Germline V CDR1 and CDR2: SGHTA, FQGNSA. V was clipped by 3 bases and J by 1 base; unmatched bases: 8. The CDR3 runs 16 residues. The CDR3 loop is CASSFMPGGRQETQYF. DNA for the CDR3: TGTGCCAGCAGCTTTATGCCGGGGGGTCGCCAAGAGACCCAGTACTTC.

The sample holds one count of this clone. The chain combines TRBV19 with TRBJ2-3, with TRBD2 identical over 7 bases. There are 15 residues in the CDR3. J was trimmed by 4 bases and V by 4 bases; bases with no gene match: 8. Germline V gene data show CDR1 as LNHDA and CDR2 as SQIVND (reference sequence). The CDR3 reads CASSRMAGVSDTQYF. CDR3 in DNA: TGTGCCAGTAGTAGAATGGCGGGAGTTTCAGATACGCAGTATTTT.

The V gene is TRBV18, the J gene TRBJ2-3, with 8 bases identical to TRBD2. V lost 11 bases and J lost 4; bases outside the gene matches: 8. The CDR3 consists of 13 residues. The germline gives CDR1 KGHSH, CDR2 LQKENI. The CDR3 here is CAGAGEGSDTQYF. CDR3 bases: TGTGCCGGAGCGGGAGAAGGGTCAGATACGCAGTATTTT.

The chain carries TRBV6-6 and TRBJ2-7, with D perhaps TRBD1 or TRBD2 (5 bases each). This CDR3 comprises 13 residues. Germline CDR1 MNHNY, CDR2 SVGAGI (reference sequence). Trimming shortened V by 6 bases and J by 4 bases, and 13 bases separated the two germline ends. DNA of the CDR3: TGTGCCAGCAGCTCCGGGGCTGTGTACGAGCAGTACTTC. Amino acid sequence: CASSSGAVYEQYF.

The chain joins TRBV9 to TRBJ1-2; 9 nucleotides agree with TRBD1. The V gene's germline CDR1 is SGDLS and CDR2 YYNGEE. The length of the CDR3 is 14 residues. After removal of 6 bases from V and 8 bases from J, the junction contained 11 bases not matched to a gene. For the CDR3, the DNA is TGTGCCAGCACCACTACAGGGGGCGGGCACGGCTACACCTTC. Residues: CASTTTGGGHGYTF.

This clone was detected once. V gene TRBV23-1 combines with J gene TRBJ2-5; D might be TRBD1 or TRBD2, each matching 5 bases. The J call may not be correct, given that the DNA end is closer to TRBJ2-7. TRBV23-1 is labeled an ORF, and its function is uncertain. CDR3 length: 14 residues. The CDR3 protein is CASAPGRRTYEQYF. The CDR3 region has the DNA TGCGCCAGCGCTCCGGGACGTAGGACCTACGAGCAGTACTTC.

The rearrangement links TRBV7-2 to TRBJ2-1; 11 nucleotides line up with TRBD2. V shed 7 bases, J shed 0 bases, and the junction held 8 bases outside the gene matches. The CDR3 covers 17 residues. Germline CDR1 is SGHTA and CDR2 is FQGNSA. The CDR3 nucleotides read TGTGCCAGCATCCCCCCTAGCGGGAGGTTCTCCTACAATGAGCAGTTCTTC. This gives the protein CASIPPSGRFSYNEQFF.

The CDR3 reads CASSSRLLTPLHF. CDR3 in DNA: TGTGCCAGCAGCTCTAGACTATTGACACCCCTCCACTTT. The genes are TRBV7-8 and TRBJ1-6, with D unclear. Germline V gene lookup returns CDR1 SGHVS and CDR2 FQNEAQ. Trimming stripped 4 bases from V and 11 bases from J, with 12 bases between. The CDR3 length is 13 residues.

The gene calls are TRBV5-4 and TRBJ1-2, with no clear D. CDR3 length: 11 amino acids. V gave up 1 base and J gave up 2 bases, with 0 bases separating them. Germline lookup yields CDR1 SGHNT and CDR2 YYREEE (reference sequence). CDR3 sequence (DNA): TGTGCCAGCAGCTTGAACTATGGCTACACCTTC. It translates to CASSLNYGYTF. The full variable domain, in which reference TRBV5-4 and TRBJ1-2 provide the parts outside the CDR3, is ETGVTQSPTHLIKTRGQQVTLRCSSQSGHNTVSWYQQALGQGPQFIFQYYREEENGRGNFPPRFSGLQFPNYSSELNVNALELDDSALYLCASSLNYGYTFGSGTRLTVV.

The CDR3 DNA is TGTGCCAGCAGCTTAGACAGGGCGGGAGAGCAGTACTTC. Protein: CASSLDRAGEQYF. The chain carries TRBV7-8 and TRBJ2-7; D possibly uses TRBD1 or TRBD2 (6 bases each). The CDR3 contains 13 residues. Germline assignment: CDR1 SGHVS and CDR2 FQNEAQ. V was clipped by 1 base and J by 7 bases, with 11 bases between them.

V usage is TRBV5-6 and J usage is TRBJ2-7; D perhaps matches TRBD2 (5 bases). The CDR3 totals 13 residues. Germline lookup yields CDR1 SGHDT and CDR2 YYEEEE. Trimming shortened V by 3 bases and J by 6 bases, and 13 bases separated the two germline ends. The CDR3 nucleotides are TGTGCCAGCAGCTCGGGTCGGGGTCTCGAGCAGTACTTC. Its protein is CASSSGRGLEQYF.

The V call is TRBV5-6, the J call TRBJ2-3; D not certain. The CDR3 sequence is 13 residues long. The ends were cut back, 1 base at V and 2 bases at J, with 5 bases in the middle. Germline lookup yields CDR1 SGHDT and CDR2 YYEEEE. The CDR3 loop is CASSLTDTDTQYF. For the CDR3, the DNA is TGTGCCAGCAGCTTGACGGACACAGATACGCAGTATTTT. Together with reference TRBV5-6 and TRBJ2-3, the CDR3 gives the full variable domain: DAGVTQSPTHLIKTRGQQVTLRCSPKSGHDTVSWYQQALGQGPQFIFQYYEEEERQRGNFPDRFSGHQFPNYSSELNVNALLLGDSALYLCASSLTDTDTQYFGPGTRLTVL.

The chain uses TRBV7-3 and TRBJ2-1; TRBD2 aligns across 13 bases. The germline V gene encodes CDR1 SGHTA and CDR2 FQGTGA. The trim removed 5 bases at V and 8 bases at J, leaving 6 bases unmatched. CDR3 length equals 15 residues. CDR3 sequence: CASSPRTSGSDEQFF. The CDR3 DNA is TGTGCCAGCAGCCCACGGACTAGCGGGAGTGATGAGCAGTTCTTC.

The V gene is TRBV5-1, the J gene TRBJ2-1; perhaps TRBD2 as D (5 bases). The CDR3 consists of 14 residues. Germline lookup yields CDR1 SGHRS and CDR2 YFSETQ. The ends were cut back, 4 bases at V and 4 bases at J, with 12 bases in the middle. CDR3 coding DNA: TGCGCCAGCAGCGAGGGCCACGTTTACAATGAGCAGTTCTTC. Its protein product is CASSEGHVYNEQFF.

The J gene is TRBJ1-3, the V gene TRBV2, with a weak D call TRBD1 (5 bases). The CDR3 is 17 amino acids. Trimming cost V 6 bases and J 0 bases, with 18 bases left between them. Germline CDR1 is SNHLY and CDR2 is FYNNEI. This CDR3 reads CASSASGGVFSGNTIYF. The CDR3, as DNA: TGTGCCAGCAGCGCCTCGGGGGGAGTGTTCTCTGGAAACACCATATATTTT. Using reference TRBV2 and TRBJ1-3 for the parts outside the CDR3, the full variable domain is EPEVTQTPSHQVTQMGQEVILRCVPISNHLYFYWYRQILGQKVEFLVSFYNNEISEKSEIFDDQFSVERPDGSNFTLKIRSTKLEDSAMYFCASSASGGVFSGNTIYFGEGSWLTVV.

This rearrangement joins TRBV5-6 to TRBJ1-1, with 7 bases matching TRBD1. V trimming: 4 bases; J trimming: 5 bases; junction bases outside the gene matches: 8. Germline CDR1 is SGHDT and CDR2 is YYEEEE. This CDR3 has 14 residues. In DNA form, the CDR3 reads TGTGCCAGCAGCCACGACAGGGAATTTACTGAAGCTTTCTTT. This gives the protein CASSHDREFTEAFF.

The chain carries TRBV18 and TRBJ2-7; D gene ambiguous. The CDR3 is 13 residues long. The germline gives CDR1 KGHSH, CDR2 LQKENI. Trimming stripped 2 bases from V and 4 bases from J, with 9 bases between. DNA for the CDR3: TGTGCCAGCTCACCAAATACAGTATACGAGCAGTACTTC. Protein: CASSPNTVYEQYF.

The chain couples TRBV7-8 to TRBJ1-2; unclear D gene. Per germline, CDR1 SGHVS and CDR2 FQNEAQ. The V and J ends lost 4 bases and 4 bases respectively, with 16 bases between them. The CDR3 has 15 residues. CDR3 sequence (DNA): TGTGCCAGCAGCTCCGACTTGGGAACCCGCTATGGCTACACCTTC. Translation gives CASSSDLGTRYGYTF. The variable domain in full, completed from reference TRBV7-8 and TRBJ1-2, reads GAGVSQSPRYKVAKRGQDVALRCDPISGHVSLFWYQQALGQGPEFLTYFQNEAQLDKSGLPSDRFFAERPEGSVSTLKIQRTQQEDSAVYLCASSSDLGTRYGYTFGSGTRLTVV.

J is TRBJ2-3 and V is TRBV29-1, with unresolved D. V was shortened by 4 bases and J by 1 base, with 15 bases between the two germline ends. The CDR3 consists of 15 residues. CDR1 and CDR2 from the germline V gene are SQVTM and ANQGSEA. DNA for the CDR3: TGCAGCGTTGGGTATGTTGGGTTCGGCACAGATACGCAGTATTTT. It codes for CSVGYVGFGTDTQYF.

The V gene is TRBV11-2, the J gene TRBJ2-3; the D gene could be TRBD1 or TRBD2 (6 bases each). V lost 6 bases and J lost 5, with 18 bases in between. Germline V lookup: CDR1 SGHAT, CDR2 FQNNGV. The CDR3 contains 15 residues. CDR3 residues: CASRASWGAGDTQYF. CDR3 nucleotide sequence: TGTGCCAGCAGAGCGTCGTGGGGGGCGGGAGATACGCAGTATTTT.

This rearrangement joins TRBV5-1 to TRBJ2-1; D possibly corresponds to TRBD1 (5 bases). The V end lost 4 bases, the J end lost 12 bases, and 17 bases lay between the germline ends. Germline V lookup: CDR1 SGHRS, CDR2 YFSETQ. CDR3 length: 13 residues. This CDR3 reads CASSPSGQGRQFF. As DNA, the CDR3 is TGCGCCAGCAGCCCATCAGGACAAGGGCGGCAGTTCTTC.

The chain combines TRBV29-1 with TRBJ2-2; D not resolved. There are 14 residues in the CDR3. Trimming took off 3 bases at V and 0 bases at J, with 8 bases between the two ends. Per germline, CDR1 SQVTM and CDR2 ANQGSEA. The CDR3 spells CSVEGLPNTGELFF. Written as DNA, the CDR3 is TGCAGCGTTGAGGGCTTGCCGAACACCGGGGAGCTGTTTTTT.

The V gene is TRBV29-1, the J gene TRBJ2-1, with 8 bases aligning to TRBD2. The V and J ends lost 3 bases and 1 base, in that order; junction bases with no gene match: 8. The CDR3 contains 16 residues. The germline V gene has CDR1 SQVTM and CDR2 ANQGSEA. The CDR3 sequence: CSVDESLAGSYNEQFF. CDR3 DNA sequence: TGCAGCGTTGATGAGTCCCTAGCGGGTTCCTACAATGAGCAGTTCTTC.

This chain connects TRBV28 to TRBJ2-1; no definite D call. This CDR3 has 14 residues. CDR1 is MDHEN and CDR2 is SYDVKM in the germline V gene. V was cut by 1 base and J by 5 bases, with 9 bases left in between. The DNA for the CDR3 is TGTGCCAGCAGTTTATTTTCCCGGGACAATGAGCAGTTCTTC. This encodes CASSLFSRDNEQFF.

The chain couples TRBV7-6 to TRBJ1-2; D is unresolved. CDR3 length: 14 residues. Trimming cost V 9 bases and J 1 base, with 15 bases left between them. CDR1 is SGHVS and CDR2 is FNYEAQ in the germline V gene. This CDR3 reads CARTPPAFNYGYTF. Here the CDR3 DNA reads TGTGCCAGGACCCCCCCAGCCTTTAACTATGGCTACACCTTC.

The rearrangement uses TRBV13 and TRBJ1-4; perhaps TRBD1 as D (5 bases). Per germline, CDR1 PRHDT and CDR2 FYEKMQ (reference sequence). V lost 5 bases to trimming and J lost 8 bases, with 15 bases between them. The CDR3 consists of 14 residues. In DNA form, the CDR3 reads TGTGCCAGCAGCCTGACAGCCTTCTCGGAAAAACTGTTTTTT. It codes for CASSLTAFSEKLFF.

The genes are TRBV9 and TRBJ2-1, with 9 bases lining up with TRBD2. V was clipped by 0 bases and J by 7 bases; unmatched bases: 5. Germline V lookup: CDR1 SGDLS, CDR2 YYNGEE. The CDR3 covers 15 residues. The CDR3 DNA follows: TGTGCCAGCAGCGTAGGGGCGGGAGGGGGGAATGAGCAGTTCTTC. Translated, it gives CASSVGAGGGNEQFF.

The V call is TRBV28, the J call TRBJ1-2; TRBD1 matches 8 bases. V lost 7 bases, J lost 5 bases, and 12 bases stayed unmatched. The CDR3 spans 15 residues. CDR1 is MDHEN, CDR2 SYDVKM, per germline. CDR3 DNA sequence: TGTGCCAGCACCCCTAACGGACAGGGAGGTTATGGCTACACCTTC. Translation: CASTPNGQGGYGYTF.

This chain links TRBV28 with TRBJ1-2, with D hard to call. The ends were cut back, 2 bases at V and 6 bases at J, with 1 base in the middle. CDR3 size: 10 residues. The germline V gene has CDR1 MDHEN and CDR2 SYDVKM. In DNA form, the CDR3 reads TGTGCCAGCAGTTTAGATGGCTACACCTTC. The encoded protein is CASSLDGYTF.